The clone carrying this T cell receptor (beta chain) was counted between two and nine times. The antigen is undetermined. The junction departs from the called germline gene at one end, perhaps through a read error. Caucasian individuals from Russia who were healthy and aged 6 to 90 acted as donors. The entry originates in a study of blood T cells in healthy people across ages. Findings and limits, study-wide: PBMCs left unsorted prevented a conclusive naive versus antigen-experienced comparison.

For the second PCR, which ran for 7 to 11 cycles, a sample-barcoded 5' primer and a J-beta primer mix were used. Each cDNA molecule was tagged by a template-switch adaptor with 12 random nucleotides. TCRdb re-called the 5' RACE reads with MiXCR, one entry per CDR3 protein. The sample consists of over 950,000 distinct CDR3 sequences, 51% of them appearing once. The sequenced sample consisted of blood. This sequence was found in a woman in her sixties in good health.

As DNA, the CDR3 is TGTGCCAGCAGCCAAGATCGGACAGGCGTTATGACCGAGCAGTACTTC. Its protein is CASSQDRTGVMTEQYF. This sequence joins TRBV4-1 and TRBJ2-7; 7 bases map to TRBD1. The CDR3 totals 16 residues. Germline V gene lookup returns CDR1 MGHRA and CDR2 YSYEKL.